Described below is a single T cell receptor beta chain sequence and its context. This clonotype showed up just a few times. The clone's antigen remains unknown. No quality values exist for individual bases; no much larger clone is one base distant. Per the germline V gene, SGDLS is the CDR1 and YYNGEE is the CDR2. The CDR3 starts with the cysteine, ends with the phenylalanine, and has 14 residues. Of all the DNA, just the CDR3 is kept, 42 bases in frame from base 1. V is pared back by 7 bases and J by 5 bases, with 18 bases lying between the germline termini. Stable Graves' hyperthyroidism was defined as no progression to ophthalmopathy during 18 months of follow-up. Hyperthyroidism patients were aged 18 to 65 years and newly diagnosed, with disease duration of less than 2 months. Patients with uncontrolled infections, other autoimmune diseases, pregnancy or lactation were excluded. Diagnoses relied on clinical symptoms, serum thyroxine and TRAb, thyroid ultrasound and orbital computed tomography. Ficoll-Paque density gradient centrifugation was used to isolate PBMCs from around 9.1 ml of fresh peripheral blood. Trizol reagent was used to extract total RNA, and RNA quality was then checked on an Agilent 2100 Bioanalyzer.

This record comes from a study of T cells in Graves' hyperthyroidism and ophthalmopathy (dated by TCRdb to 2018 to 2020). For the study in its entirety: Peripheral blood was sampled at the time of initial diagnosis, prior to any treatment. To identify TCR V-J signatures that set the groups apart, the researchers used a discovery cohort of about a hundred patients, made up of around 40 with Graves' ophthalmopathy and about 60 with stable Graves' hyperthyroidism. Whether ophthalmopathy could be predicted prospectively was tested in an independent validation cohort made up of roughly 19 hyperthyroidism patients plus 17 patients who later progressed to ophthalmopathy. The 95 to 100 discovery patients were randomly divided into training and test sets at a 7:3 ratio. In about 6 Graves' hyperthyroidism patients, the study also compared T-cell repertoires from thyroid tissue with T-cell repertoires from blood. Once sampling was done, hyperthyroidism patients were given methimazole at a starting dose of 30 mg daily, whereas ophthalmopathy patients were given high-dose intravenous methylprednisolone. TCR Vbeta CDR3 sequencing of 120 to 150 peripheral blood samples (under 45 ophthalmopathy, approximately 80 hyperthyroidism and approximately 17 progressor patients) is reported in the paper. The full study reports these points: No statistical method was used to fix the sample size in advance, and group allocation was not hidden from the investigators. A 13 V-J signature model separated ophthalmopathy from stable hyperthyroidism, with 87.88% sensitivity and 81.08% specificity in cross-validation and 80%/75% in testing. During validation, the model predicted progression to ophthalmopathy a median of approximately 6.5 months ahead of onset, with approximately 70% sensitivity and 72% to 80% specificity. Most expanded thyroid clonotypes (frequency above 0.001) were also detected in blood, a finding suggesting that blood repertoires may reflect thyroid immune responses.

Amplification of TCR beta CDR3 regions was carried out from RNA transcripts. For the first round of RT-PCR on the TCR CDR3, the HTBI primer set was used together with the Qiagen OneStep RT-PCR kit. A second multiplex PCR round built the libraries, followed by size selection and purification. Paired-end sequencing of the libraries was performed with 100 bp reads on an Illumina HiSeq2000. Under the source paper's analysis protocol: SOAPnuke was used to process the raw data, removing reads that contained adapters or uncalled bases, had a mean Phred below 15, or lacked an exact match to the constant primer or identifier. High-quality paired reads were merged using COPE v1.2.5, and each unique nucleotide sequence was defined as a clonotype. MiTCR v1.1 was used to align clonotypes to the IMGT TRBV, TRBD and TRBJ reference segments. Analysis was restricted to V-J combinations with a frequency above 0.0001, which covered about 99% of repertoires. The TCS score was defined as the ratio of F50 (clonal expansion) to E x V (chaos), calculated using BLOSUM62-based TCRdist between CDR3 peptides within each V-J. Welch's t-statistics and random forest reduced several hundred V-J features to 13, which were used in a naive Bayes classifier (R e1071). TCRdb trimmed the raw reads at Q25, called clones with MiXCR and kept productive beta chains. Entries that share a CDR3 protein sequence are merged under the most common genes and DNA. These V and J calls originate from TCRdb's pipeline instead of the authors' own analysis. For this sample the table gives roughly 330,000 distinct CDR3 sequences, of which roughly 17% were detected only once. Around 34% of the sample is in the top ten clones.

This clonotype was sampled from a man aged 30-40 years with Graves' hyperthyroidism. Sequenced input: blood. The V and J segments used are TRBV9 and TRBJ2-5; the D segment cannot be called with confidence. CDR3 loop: CASSYTMGSETQYF. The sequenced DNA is TGTGCCAGCTCTTACACCATGGGTTCGGAGACCCAGTACTTC. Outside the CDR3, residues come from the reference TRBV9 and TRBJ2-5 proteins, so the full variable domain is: DSGVTQTPKHLITATGQRVTLRCSPRSGDLSVYWYQQSLDQGLQFLIQYYNGEERAKGNILERFSAQQFPDLHSELNLSSLELGDSALYFCASSYTMGSETQYFGPGTRLLVL.